These 25 T cell receptor beta chains originate from one sample sequenced in a study of OX40 agonist ivuxolimab in advanced cancers. Data came from immunoSEQ multiplex PCR; TCRdb stores just in-frame clones and leaves some out. The sample carries 55,000 to 80,000 clones, 70% to 90% recorded once. Sequenced material: CD4+ or CD8+ T cells sorted from blood, taken in a trial of the OX40 agonist ivuxolimab. The source is an adult with an advanced solid tumor such as melanoma, head and neck, liver or kidney cancer.

A word on this clone: Different DNA sequences within this sample yield the same CDR3. J is TRBJ2-1 and V is TRBV18; D ambiguous. V lost 3 bases and J lost 7, with 4 bases in between. This CDR3 has 11 amino acids. The germline gives CDR1 KGHSH, CDR2 LQKENI. The CDR3 sequence: CASSPGNEQFF. CDR3 sequence (DNA): TGTGCCAGCTCACCGGGAAATGAGCAGTTCTTC.

The chain joins TRBV11-2 to TRBJ2-6; 10 bases fit TRBD1. The CDR3 runs 17 residues. The J segment lost 4 bases and the V segment lost 5 bases, leaving 8 bases of the junction unmatched. The germline gives CDR1 SGHAT, CDR2 FQNNGV. CDR3 amino acids: CASSEGQGGPGANVLTF. The CDR3 nucleotides read TGTGCCAGCAGCGAAGGACAGGGGGGCCCGGGGGCCAACGTCCTGACTTTC. Full variable domain (missing parts from reference TRBV11-2 and TRBJ2-6): EAGVAQSPRYKIIEKRQSVAFWCNPISGHATLYWYQQILGQGPKLLIQFQNNGVVDDSQLPKDRFSAERLKGVDSTLKIQPAKLEDSAVYLCASSEGQGGPGANVLTFGAGSRLTVL.

The genes are TRBV6-5 and TRBJ1-5; D perhaps matches TRBD1 (5 bases). Germline-derived CDR1 and CDR2 are MNHEY and SVGAGI. The CDR3 runs 13 residues. Trimming pared 6 bases from V and 3 bases from J, leaving 9 bases between. The CDR3 here is CASSPGSNQPQHF. As DNA, the CDR3 is TGTGCCAGCAGCCCAGGGTCCAATCAGCCCCAGCATTTT.

V usage is TRBV7-2 and J usage is TRBJ1-2; TRBD1 agrees at 7 bases. CDR3 size: 13 residues. Germline V gene sequence: CDR1 SGHTA, CDR2 FQGNSA. The J segment lost 8 bases and the V segment lost 4 bases, leaving 7 bases of the junction unmatched. The CDR3 region has the DNA TGTGCCAGCAGCTCTGCAGGGGGTTGGGGCTACACCTTC. Its protein product is CASSSAGGWGYTF.

The CDR3 DNA sequence: TGTGCCAGCAGCTTGGGCGACGAAAACATTCAGTACTTC. The encoded protein is CASSLGDENIQYF. The V call is TRBV5-6, the J call TRBJ2-4; D uncertain. V was trimmed by 0 bases and J by 5 bases, leaving 6 bases between them. The CDR3 length is 13 residues. The germline V gene encodes CDR1 SGHDT and CDR2 YYEEEE.

V is TRBV15 and J is TRBJ2-7; a weak D match, TRBD2 (5 bases). The CDR3 extends over 12 amino acids. The V gene lost 0 bases and the J gene lost 7 bases, with 7 bases spanning the gap. The germline gives CDR1 LNHNV, CDR2 YYDKDF (reference sequence). Written as DNA, the CDR3 is TGTGCCACCAGCAGAGATAGGAGGGAGCAGTACTTC. Protein product: CATSRDRREQYF.

This clone was counted once. V usage is TRBV11-2 and J usage is TRBJ2-3; 7 bases are a match to TRBD1. Germline V CDR1 and CDR2: SGHAT, FQNNGV. This CDR3 has 15 residues. V shed 5 bases and J 2 bases; nucleotides not matched to a gene: 7. CDR3 residues: CASSTRQGVTDTQYF. The CDR3 DNA sequence: TGTGCCAGCAGCACCCGACAGGGAGTCACAGATACGCAGTATTTT.

This chain uses TRBV19 with TRBJ1-1; D is possibly TRBD1 (6 bases). Per the germline V gene, CDR1 is LNHDA and CDR2 is SQIVND (reference sequence). CDR3 length: 12 amino acids. V was trimmed by 1 base and J by 8 bases, leaving 8 bases between them. The CDR3 is CASSIADREAFF. In DNA form, the CDR3 reads TGTGCCAGTAGTATAGCTGACAGGGAAGCTTTCTTT. Full variable domain (remainder filled in from reference TRBV19 and TRBJ1-1): DGGITQSPKYLFRKEGQNVTLSCEQNLNHDAMYWYRQDPGQGLRLIYYSQIVNDFQKGDIAEGYSVSREKKESFPLTVTSAQKNPTAFYLCASSIADREAFFGQGTRLTVV.

This clone has only one observation. The gene calls are TRBV5-1 and TRBJ2-7; TRBD2 aligns across 14 bases. The germline gives CDR1 SGHRS, CDR2 YFSETQ. The CDR3 extends over 15 amino acids. V shed 7 bases, J shed 6 bases, and the junction held 9 bases outside the gene matches. The CDR3 DNA sequence: TGCGCCAGCGGGACTAGCGGGAGAGCCAGCGGCGAGCAGTACTTC. It translates to CASGTSGRASGEQYF.

The chain has TRBV7-9 and TRBJ2-1; D possibly uses TRBD1 or TRBD2 (5 bases each). The germline V gene has CDR1 SEHNR and CDR2 FQNEAQ (reference sequence). The CDR3 extends over 16 amino acids. V was trimmed by 5 bases and J by 3 bases, leaving 17 bases between them. CDR3 residues: CASSRTGLAYYNEQFF. The CDR3 bases are TGTGCCAGCAGCCGGACGGGGCTGGCCTACTACAATGAGCAGTTCTTC.

The rearrangement links TRBV11-2 to TRBJ2-1; 11 bases line up with TRBD2. V dropped 4 bases and J dropped 6; count of bases not matched to a gene: 5. CDR3 length equals 15 residues. Germline V gene data show CDR1 as SGHAT and CDR2 as FQNNGV. The CDR3 loop is CASSSLAGVINEQFF. The CDR3 nucleotides read TGTGCCAGCAGCTCACTAGCGGGAGTAATCAATGAGCAGTTCTTC.

The chain uses TRBV7-9 and TRBJ2-1; TRBD1 might be the D (6 bases). V was clipped by 5 bases and J by 5 bases, with 16 bases between them. Germline V gene data show CDR1 as SEHNR and CDR2 as FQNEAQ (reference sequence). CDR3 length: 15 residues. CDR3 in DNA: TGTGCCAGCAGCCCGAGGGGGACCCAAAACAATGAGCAGTTCTTC. Translating gives CASSPRGTQNNEQFF.

The CDR3 loop reads CAISESREGQPQHF. The CDR3 DNA reads as TGTGCCATCAGTGAGTCTCGGGAAGGTCAGCCCCAGCATTTT. V gene TRBV10-3 combines with J gene TRBJ1-5; D unresolved. The CDR3 contains 14 residues. With 0 bases removed from V and 6 bases from J, the gap between germline ends came to 9 bases. Germline CDR1 reads ENHRY; CDR2 reads SYGVKD.

The chain is built from TRBV18 and TRBJ2-1; TRBD1 aligns across 8 bases. This CDR3 region has 15 residues. V lost 3 bases to trimming and J lost 5 bases; unmatched junction nucleotides: 6. CDR1 KGHSH and CDR2 LQKENI come from the germline V gene. CDR3 loop: CASSPKDRAHNEQFF. CDR3 DNA: TGTGCCAGCTCACCTAAGGACAGGGCCCACAATGAGCAGTTCTTC.

The chain employs TRBV9 and TRBJ2-1; D may correspond to TRBD1 or TRBD2 (5 bases each). V dropped 3 bases and J dropped 9 bases, with 16 bases sitting between them. In germline, CDR1 is SGDLS, CDR2 YYNGEE. CDR3 length: 14 amino acids. The CDR3 DNA sequence: TGTGCCAGCAGCGAGGGACCCACAAGGAGTGAGCAGTTCTTC. Translation: CASSEGPTRSEQFF.

As DNA, the CDR3 is TGTGCCAGTAGTCTCCCGCTTTTCGGGAGTCAAAATGAGCAGTTCTTC. Residues: CASSLPLFGSQNEQFF. This chain joins TRBV19 and TRBJ2-1; possible D gene TRBD2, 6 bases. The CDR3 has 16 amino acids. In germline, CDR1 is LNHDA, CDR2 SQIVND (reference sequence). Deletions cut 5 bases from V and 7 bases from J, with 21 bases between.

This clone was recorded a few times. This CDR3 is also generated by other DNA sequences in the sample. The chain combines TRBV5-1 with TRBJ2-5, with 9 positions matching TRBD2. Trimming cost V 0 bases and J 5 bases; bases outside gene matches: 5. The germline V gene encodes CDR1 SGHRS and CDR2 YFSETQ. The CDR3 is 15 residues long. CDR3 sequence reads: CASSLASGAEETQYF. The CDR3 nucleotides are TGCGCCAGCAGCTTGGCTAGCGGGGCCGAGGAGACCCAGTACTTC.

CDR3 bases: TGTGCCAGCAGCTCCTCAGGGGGGCGTTATGGCTACACCTTC. This encodes CASSSSGGRYGYTF. V is TRBV5-6 and J is TRBJ1-2, with 7 positions matching TRBD1. The CDR3 is 14 residues long. CDR1 is SGHDT, CDR2 YYEEEE, per germline. J lost 5 bases, V lost 3 bases, and 7 bases had no gene match.

This chain joins TRBV7-2 and TRBJ1-6; D is undetermined. This CDR3 is 15 amino acids long. From germline, CDR1 is SGHTA and CDR2 FQGNSA. Trimming took 2 bases from V and 5 from J, leaving 10 bases between them. The CDR3 DNA reads as TGTGCCAGCAGCTTACGAGGCATAAATAATTCACCCCTCCACTTT. Protein sequence: CASSLRGINNSPLHF. The whole variable domain, remainder taken from reference TRBV7-2 and TRBJ1-6, is GAGVSQSPSNKVTEKGKDVELRCDPISGHTALYWYRQSLGQGLEFLIYFQGNSAPDKSGLPSDRFSAERTGGSVSTLTIQRTQQEDSAVYLCASSLRGINNSPLHFGNGTRLTVT.

The V call is TRBV7-3, the J call TRBJ1-4; TRBD1 matches at 10 bases. Losses at the gene ends were 2 bases for V and 6 bases for J; bases not matched to a gene: 3. The CDR3 has 15 residues. Germline CDR1 SGHTA, CDR2 FQGTGA. The CDR3 DNA sequence: TGTGCCAGCAGCTTACATGGGACAGGGGATGAAAAACTGTTTTTT. It is translated as CASSLHGTGDEKLFF.

This clone came up once. J is TRBJ2-1 and V is TRBV7-5; TRBD2, the D gene given by the table, was not confirmed from the DNA. TRBV7-5 is an annotated pseudogene. This CDR3 is 19 amino acids long. In nucleotides, the CDR3 is TGTGTCAGAAGCTTAATCTGGGGATTCCTAGCGGGGGCCTACAATGAGCAGTTCTTC. The encoded protein is CVRSLIWGFLAGAYNEQFF.

The chain recombines TRBV18 with TRBJ1-5; 7 bases align to TRBD1. There are 13 residues in the CDR3. Germline trimming cut 8 bases from V and 4 bases from J; bases unmatched to any gene: 5. Germline CDR1 is KGHSH and CDR2 is LQKENI. The CDR3, as DNA: TGTGCCAGCACCCGGGACAGTAATCAGCCCCAGCATTTT. This codes for CASTRDSNQPQHF. The whole variable domain, remainder taken from reference TRBV18 and TRBJ1-5, is NAGVMQNPRHLVRRRGQEARLRCSPMKGHSHVYWYRQLPEEGLKFMVYLQKENIIDESGMPKERFSAEFPKEGPSILRIQQVVRGDSAAYFCASTRDSNQPQHFGDGTRLSIL.

The rearrangement uses TRBV6-1 and TRBJ2-3, with 9 bases matching TRBD2. Germline trimming cut 4 bases from V and 2 bases from J; bases unmatched to any gene: 4. The CDR3 covers 15 residues. The germline V gene encodes CDR1 MNHNS and CDR2 SASEGT. CDR3 nucleotide sequence: TGTGCCAGCAGTGTACGCGGGAGGGACACAGATACGCAGTATTTT. Translation: CASSVRGRDTDTQYF.

V gene TRBV11-2 combines with J gene TRBJ1-4, with D possibly being TRBD1 (5 bases). Germline lookup yields CDR1 SGHAT and CDR2 FQNNGV. With 4 bases removed from V and 0 bases from J, the gap between germline ends came to 12 bases. This CDR3 has 16 amino acids. CDR3 in amino acids: CASSSRRGATNEKLFF. The CDR3 coding sequence is TGTGCCAGCAGCTCCCGCCGGGGCGCAACTAATGAAAAACTGTTTTTT.

CDR3 loop: CASSSPGLSYNEQFF. As DNA, the CDR3 is TGTGCCAGCAGCTCCCCCGGACTATCCTACAATGAGCAGTTCTTC. The gene calls are TRBV5-6 and TRBJ2-1; weak D call: TRBD2 (6 bases). The germline V gene has CDR1 SGHDT and CDR2 YYEEEE. Trimming cost V 3 bases and J 1 base, with 11 bases left between them. CDR3 length equals 15 residues.